These 21 T cell receptor beta chains came from one sample sequenced in a study of monozygotic twins with inflammatory bowel disease. With the 5' RACE reads reprocessed, TCRdb shows one record per CDR3 protein and no DNA. The sample data list approximately 400,000 distinct CDR3 sequences. Sequenced: blood. The source is a human donor with ulcerative colitis or Crohn's disease, or a healthy co-twin of an affected twin (not recorded which).

This sequence joins TRBV15 and TRBJ1-1; the TCRdb D gene call, TRBD1, has no DNA to confirm it. CDR1 and CDR2 from the germline V gene are LNHNV and YYDKDF (reference sequence). CDR3 length: 15 amino acids. This CDR3 is CATSRARGLDTEAFF.

The chain employs TRBV12-3 or TRBV12-4 and TRBJ1-4; TCRdb's D call of TRBD1 is untestable without DNA. The CDR3 length is 14 residues. The CDR3 loop reads CASRPRDRHEKLFF.

V gene TRBV20-1 combines with J gene TRBJ2-5; TCRdb selects TRBD2, and the lack of DNA leaves this call unchecked. The CDR3 extends over 15 amino acids. Germline V gene lookup returns CDR1 DFQATT and CDR2 SNEGSKA (reference sequence). CDR3 region: CSARVETSVQETQYF.

This chain joins TRBV5-1 and TRBJ2-7; absent DNA, TCRdb's TRBD1 call cannot be checked. The CDR3 covers 17 residues. Germline V gene sequence: CDR1 SGHRS, CDR2 YFSETQ. CDR3 residues: CASSLAGGPRTPYEQYF.

The chain links TRBV15 to TRBJ2-5; TCRdb outputs TRBD2, but without DNA this stays unchecked. The CDR3 spans 14 residues. Per germline, CDR1 LNHNV and CDR2 YYDKDF (reference sequence). The CDR3: CATSARPASETQYF.

This chain connects TRBV20-1 to TRBJ2-2. CDR1 and CDR2 from the germline V gene are DFQATT and SNEGSKA (reference sequence). The CDR3 has 19 amino acids. This CDR3 reads CSARETLDWKTENTGELFF.

V usage is TRBV15 and J usage is TRBJ2-3. Germline values: CDR1 LNHNV, CDR2 YYDKDF (reference sequence). The CDR3 sequence is 12 residues long. The CDR3 loop reads CATSRDAVTQYF. Full variable domain (missing parts from reference TRBV15 and TRBJ2-3): DAMVIQNPRYQVTQFGKPVTLSCSQTLNHNVMYWYQQKSSQAPKLLFHYYDKDFNNEADTPDNFQSRRPNTSFCFLDIRSPGLGDTAMYLCATSRDAVTQYFGPGTRLTVL.

The J gene is TRBJ2-1, the V gene TRBV11-2; TCRdb gives TRBD1 as the D gene, but with no DNA this cannot be confirmed. The CDR3 is made up of 13 amino acids. Looked up from germline, CDR1 is SGHAT and CDR2 is FQNNGV. The CDR3 protein is CASSPWVANEQFF. The whole variable domain, filled in from reference TRBV11-2 and TRBJ2-1, reads EAGVAQSPRYKIIEKRQSVAFWCNPISGHATLYWYQQILGQGPKLLIQFQNNGVVDDSQLPKDRFSAERLKGVDSTLKIQPAKLEDSAVYLCASSPWVANEQFFGPGTRLTVL.

The rearrangement links TRBV19 to TRBJ2-1; the TRBD2 assignment by TCRdb is unverifiable without DNA. Germline V gene sequence: CDR1 LNHDA, CDR2 SQIVND (reference sequence). The CDR3 contains 16 residues. Here the CDR3 reads CASSVLAGGLGNEQFF. Drawing the rest from reference TRBV19 and TRBJ2-1, the complete variable domain is DGGITQSPKYLFRKEGQNVTLSCEQNLNHDAMYWYRQDPGQGLRLIYYSQIVNDFQKGDIAEGYSVSREKKESFPLTVTSAQKNPTAFYLCASSVLAGGLGNEQFFGPGTRLTVL.

This sequence joins TRBV29-1 and TRBJ2-1; TCRdb returns TRBD1, unconfirmable since there is no DNA. The germline gives CDR1 SQVTM, CDR2 ANQGSEA. This CDR3 region has 12 residues. The CDR3: CSVSQGGNEQFF.

This chain uses TRBV4-2 with TRBJ1-1. Per the germline V gene, CDR1 is LGHNA and CDR2 is YNFKEQ. The CDR3 contains 12 residues. CDR3 protein: CASSHDAYEAFF.

The chain is built from TRBV4-3 and TRBJ2-1; TCRdb gives TRBD2 as the D gene, but with no DNA this cannot be confirmed. Germline V gene lookup returns CDR1 LGHNA and CDR2 YSLEER. This CDR3 has 14 amino acids. CDR3: CASSQDRLAYEQFF.

This chain uses TRBV20-1 with TRBJ2-1; TCRdb calls TRBD1, which cannot be checked without DNA. Germline CDR1 DFQATT, CDR2 SNEGSKA (reference sequence). CDR3 length equals 14 residues. This CDR3 reads CSAMGDREWSEQFF.

This chain joins TRBV20-1 and TRBJ2-1; absent DNA, TCRdb's TRBD1 call cannot be checked. This CDR3 has 13 residues. The V gene's germline CDR1 is DFQATT and CDR2 SNEGSKA (reference sequence). CDR3 protein: CSRPGPFPEEQFF.

The V gene is TRBV28, the J gene TRBJ1-5; TCRdb's D gene call, TRBD1, goes unchecked for lack of DNA. Germline assignment: CDR1 MDHEN and CDR2 SYDVKM. The CDR3 is made up of 14 amino acids. This CDR3 is CASRPGVSNQPQHF.

The V gene is TRBV5-1, the J gene TRBJ2-6. Germline CDR1 reads SGHRS; CDR2 reads YFSETQ. The CDR3 spans 16 residues. The CDR3 here is CASRGSLSSGANVLTF.

The rearrangement uses TRBV5-1 and TRBJ2-1; TCRdb indicates TRBD1, and absent DNA this call remains unverified. Germline loops: CDR1 SGHRS, CDR2 YFSETQ. The CDR3 length is 13 residues. The CDR3 here is CASSSRPGNEQFF.

J is TRBJ2-1 and V is TRBV7-2. The CDR3 sequence is 14 residues long. Germline CDR1 reads SGHTA; CDR2 reads FQGNSA. The CDR3 region is CASSPQFSYNEQFF.

This chain links TRBV29-1 with TRBJ2-3; checking the TCRdb D call of TRBD1 is not possible without DNA. Germline assignment: CDR1 SQVTM and CDR2 ANQGSEA. The CDR3 spans 13 residues. CDR3 sequence: CSVEGDTRSTQYF.

The rearrangement uses TRBV9 and TRBJ1-5; lacking DNA, the TRBD1 call made by TCRdb goes unchecked. Germline V lookup: CDR1 SGDLS, CDR2 YYNGEE. CDR3 length: 15 residues. This CDR3 is CASSVGQGAGQPQHF.

The chain uses TRBV27 and TRBJ2-1; TCRdb's assignment of TRBD1 cannot be checked, as there is no DNA. The germline V gene encodes CDR1 MNHEY and CDR2 SMNVEV (reference sequence). The CDR3 length is 12 residues. CDR3 amino acids: CTSSPGVNEQFF.